The 12 T cell receptor beta chains given below trace back to one sample, sequenced in a study of T cell repertoires in cytomegalovirus infection. These receptors lack a known antigen. TCRdb re-derived calls from the reads in MiXCR, one entry per CDR3 protein. The sample contains some 320,000 distinct CDR3 sequences, approximately 32% of which appear only once. This specimen was cultured PBMCs, taken from culture after CMV antigen stimulation. The origin of the receptors is a human donor in good health (CMV status not recorded). Some clones in this sample may be carry-over from other donors' samples.

This clonotype was detected only a few times. The rearrangement uses TRBV27 and TRBJ1-2; the match to TRBD1 covers 7 bases. Germline trimming cut 5 bases from V and 7 bases from J; bases unmatched to any gene: 10. CDR3 length equals 14 residues. Germline V CDR1 and CDR2: MNHEY, SMNVEV (reference sequence). In DNA form, the CDR3 reads TGTGCCAGCAGTCCGAGACAGGGTCGCGGTGGCTACACCTTC. Its protein is CASSPRQGRGGYTF.

The rearrangement uses TRBV11-2 and TRBJ1-2, with 10 bases fitting TRBD1. The CDR3 is 18 residues long. The V gene's germline CDR1 is SGHAT and CDR2 FQNNGV. Unmatched junction bases numbered 16, after V lost 5 bases and J lost 4 bases. This chain's CDR3 is CASSQGFGTGATLYGYTF. Written as DNA, the CDR3 is TGTGCCAGCAGCCAGGGGTTCGGGACAGGGGCCACCCTCTATGGCTACACCTTC. Full variable domain (outside the CDR3, taken from reference TRBV11-2 and TRBJ1-2): EAGVAQSPRYKIIEKRQSVAFWCNPISGHATLYWYQQILGQGPKLLIQFQNNGVVDDSQLPKDRFSAERLKGVDSTLKIQPAKLEDSAVYLCASSQGFGTGATLYGYTFGSGTRLTVV.

This chain links TRBV29-1 with TRBJ1-2; 7 nucleotides align to TRBD1. J gave up 4 bases and V 4 bases, and 3 bases lay outside the gene matches. This CDR3 has 12 residues. Germline loops: CDR1 SQVTM, CDR2 ANQGSEA. The CDR3 DNA follows: TGCAGCGTTGGACAGGGAGGCTATGGCTACACCTTC. It encodes CSVGQGGYGYTF.

Concerning this clonotype: The germline gene is not matched at one end of the junction; a read error may be the cause. The chain has TRBV6-1 and TRBJ1-6; 7 positions agree with TRBD1. The CDR3 sequence is 14 residues long. Germline V gene sequence: CDR1 MNHNS, CDR2 SASEGT. The CDR3 loop reads CASFDRDYNPPLHF. CDR3 nucleotides: TGTGCCAGCTTTGACAGGGACTATAATCCACCCCTCCACTTT.

The CDR3 DNA reads TGTGCCAGCATTGTAGGGAATGGAGAGACCCAGTACTTC. It translates to CASIVGNGETQYF. The rearrangement uses TRBV2 and TRBJ2-5, with D unclear. Looked up from germline, CDR1 is SNHLY and CDR2 is FYNNEI. The CDR3 has 13 residues. The V and J ends lost 7 bases and 4 bases respectively, with 13 bases between them.

A single count supports this clonotype. The J gene is TRBJ1-1, the V gene TRBV25-1; no definite D call. Trimming shortened V by 6 bases and J by 0 bases, and 11 bases separated the two germline ends. This CDR3 comprises 14 residues. CDR1 is MGHDK and CDR2 is SYGVNS in the germline V gene. Written as DNA, the CDR3 is TGTGCCAGCAGCGAAACAAGGATGAACACTGAAGCTTTCTTT. It encodes CASSETRMNTEAFF.

CDR3 sequence reads: CSARRGEETQYF. The CDR3 region has the DNA TGCAGTGCTAGGAGGGGGGAAGAGACCCAGTACTTC. J is TRBJ2-5 and V is TRBV20-1, with D tentatively TRBD1 or TRBD2 (6 bases each). The length of the CDR3 is 12 residues. Germline lookup yields CDR1 DFQATT and CDR2 SNEGSKA (reference sequence). V lost 3 bases, J lost 3 bases, and 8 bases lay in between.

The chain is built from TRBV5-1 and TRBJ2-3; the D gene could be TRBD1 or TRBD2 (5 bases each). The germline V and J ends were trimmed by 6 bases and 1 base, with 12 bases remaining between them. Per germline, CDR1 SGHRS and CDR2 YFSETQ. CDR3 length: 14 amino acids. CDR3 protein: CASTLRGGTDTQYF. Here the CDR3 DNA reads TGCGCCAGCACCCTAAGAGGGGGCACAGATACGCAGTATTTT.

The chain joins TRBV7-8 to TRBJ2-3; 7 nucleotides line up with TRBD1. With 4 bases clipped from V and 0 bases from J, the junction kept 4 bases outside the gene matches. This CDR3 region has 15 residues. Germline V gene sequence: CDR1 SGHVS, CDR2 FQNEAQ. CDR3 protein: CASSSRTGSTDTQYF. The CDR3 nucleotides read TGTGCCAGCAGCTCACGGACAGGAAGCACAGATACGCAGTATTTT.

The sample holds many counts of this clonotype. J is TRBJ2-4 and V is TRBV7-2, with 11 bases matching TRBD2. The CDR3 is 18 amino acids. CDR1 SGHTA and CDR2 FQGNSA come from the germline V gene. Losses at the gene ends were 3 bases for V and 1 base for J; bases not matched to a gene: 8. The CDR3 region is CASSLALAGVGAKNIQYF. CDR3 DNA: TGTGCCAGCAGCTTGGCACTAGCGGGAGTCGGGGCCAAAAACATTCAGTACTTC.

V and J are TRBV19 and TRBJ1-1; D is ambiguous. Germline CDR1 LNHDA, CDR2 SQIVND (reference sequence). V was shortened by 7 bases and J by 0 bases, with 9 bases between the two germline ends. The CDR3 length is 13 residues. The CDR3 protein is CASNLRVNTEAFF. The CDR3 DNA reads as TGTGCCAGTAATCTTCGGGTGAACACTGAAGCTTTCTTT.

V and J are TRBV7-6 and TRBJ2-3; the match to TRBD2 covers 12 bases. There are 16 residues in the CDR3. The J segment lost 4 bases and the V segment lost 6 bases, leaving 8 bases of the junction unmatched. CDR1 is SGHVS, CDR2 FNYEAQ, per germline. CDR3 sequence: CASRETSGRSPDTQYF. In nucleotides, the CDR3 is TGTGCCAGCAGGGAAACTAGCGGGAGGTCCCCAGATACGCAGTATTTT.